These T cell receptor beta chains were read from a single sample in a study of T cell repertoires in cytomegalovirus infection. TCRdb redid the calling of the reads with MiXCR, one entry per CDR3 protein. The profile shows around 570,000 distinct CDR3 sequences, just under 40% of them singletons. The antigens these receptors bind are not known. The specimen was cultured PBMCs, collected from culture after CMV antigen stimulation. The receptor set was obtained from a human donor in good health (CMV status not recorded). Some clones in this sample may be carry-over from other donors' samples. Each CDR3 is given with its conserved first and last residue. The D gene is left open where the match is weak. The listing skips clone size in some rows; elsewhere it reads once, few, many or a size class.

v_gene	d_gene	abundance	j_gene	CDR3nt	CDR3aa
TRBV7-2	.	few	TRBJ1-4	TGTGCCAGCAGCTTAGCCAGGGGCAGTGAAAAACTGTTTTTT	CASSLARGSEKLFF
TRBV7-2	TRBD2	.	TRBJ2-2	TGTGCCAGCAGCGGAGGCGTGGGAGGGATGGGGACCGGGGAGCTGTTTTTT	CASSGGVGGMGTGELFF
TRBV7-8	.	.	TRBJ2-3	TGTGCCAGCAGCCTTCAGCCGACGGGATGGCAGTATTTT	CASSLQPTGWQYF
TRBV28	TRBD2	.	TRBJ2-3	TGTGCCAGCGGACTAGCGGGGACTATAAGTCAACTCACAGATACGCAGTATTTT	CASGLAGTISQLTDTQYF
TRBV20-1	TRBD1	.	TRBJ1-1	TGCAGTGCCCTCAGGGGGATCAACACTGAAGCTTTCTTT	CSALRGINTEAFF
TRBV7-9	.	few	TRBJ2-3	TGTGCCAGCAGGCCGCTTACGGGGCCAAGCACAGATACGCAGTATTTT	CASRPLTGPSTDTQYF
TRBV5-1	TRBD1	few	TRBJ1-1	TGCGCCAGCAGCTTGGCCAGGACAGGGGACACTGAAGCTTTCTTT	CASSLARTGDTEAFF
TRBV7-9	.	.	TRBJ1-6	TGTGCCAGCAGCTTAACAGCGAACTATAATTCACCCCTCCACTTT	CASSLTANYNSPLHF
TRBV11-3	TRBD2	.	TRBJ2-3	TGTGCCAGCAGCCAATATGGGGAGGGAGGCACAGATACGCAGTATTTT	CASSQYGEGGTDTQYF
TRBV12-3/TRBV12-4	.	few	TRBJ2-3	TGTGCCAGCAGCCTTACTATTGGTCCCCAACCGGGGTATTTT	CASSLTIGPQPGYF
TRBV6-8	.	.	TRBJ1-4	TGTGCCAGCACCAGGGCTTTCGAACGGCTGTTTTTT	CASTRAFERLFF
TRBV2	.	.	TRBJ1-5	TGTGCCAGCAGCTGGGGGGCACTAGGCAATCAGCCCCAGCATTTT	CASSWGALGNQPQHF
TRBV5-4	TRBD1	.	TRBJ2-2	TGTGCCAGCACCCAATTCGACAGGGTCACCGGGGAGCTGTTTTTT	CASTQFDRVTGELFF
TRBV4-1	TRBD1	few	TRBJ1-2	TGCGCCAGCAGCCTCCGACAGGGGGACTATGGCTACACCTTC	CASSLRQGDYGYTF
TRBV6-7	.	.	TRBJ2-7	TGTGCCAGCAGTTACTCGGGTCGGGACCATCCCCTTTACGAGCAGTACTTC	CASSYSGRDHPLYEQYF
TRBV12-3/TRBV12-4	.	few	TRBJ2-1	TGTGCCAGCAGTTATTGGGACAACAATGAGCAGTTCTTC	CASSYWDNNEQFF
TRBV7-8	TRBD1	few	TRBJ2-1	TGTGCCAGCAGACAGAACCCGGGACAGGGGGCGCAGGCCAATGAGCAGTTCTTC	CASRQNPGQGAQANEQFF
TRBV6-1	.	.	TRBJ2-7	TGTGCCAGCACGTCGAACAGGGTGAACTACGAGCAGTACTTC	CASTSNRVNYEQYF
TRBV7-2	TRBD2	many	TRBJ2-1	TGTGCCAGCAGCTTAGGCGGGAGGGCCCATGAGCAGTTCTTC	CASSLGGRAHEQFF
TRBV4-1	TRBD1	.	TRBJ1-1	TGCGCCAGCAGCCCGGGACAGGGACGCTTCACTGAAGCTTTCTTT	CASSPGQGRFTEAFF
TRBV7-2	TRBD1	few	TRBJ2-3	TGTGCCAGCAGCTCCCTGGGGGACAGATTCACAGATACGCAGTATTTT	CASSSLGDRFTDTQYF
TRBV2	TRBD1	few	TRBJ2-7	TGTGCCAGCAGTGAGGGACAGGGGTCCTACGAGCAGTACTTC	CASSEGQGSYEQYF
TRBV7-8	.	few	TRBJ2-3	TGTGCCAGCAGCCCCAGGAGACTCAGCACAGATACGCAGTATTTT	CASSPRRLSTDTQYF
TRBV6-2/TRBV6-3	TRBD2	.	TRBJ2-2	TGTGCCAGCAGTGATCGAGCGGGAGCAACCGGGGAGCTGTTTTTT	CASSDRAGATGELFF
TRBV28	.	few	TRBJ1-5	TGTGCCAGCAGTTTTTCAGGGTTGGGAAATCAGCCCCAGCATTTT	CASSFSGLGNQPQHF
TRBV7-2	TRBD1	many	TRBJ1-1	TGTGCCAGCAGCTTAGCGGGTCCGACAGGGGGCGGCACTGAAGCTTTCTTT	CASSLAGPTGGGTEAFF
TRBV5-1	.	.	TRBJ2-2	TGCGCCAGCAGCTTAATTGGGGTCTCGAATTCCGGGGAGCTGTTTTTT	CASSLIGVSNSGELFF
TRBV5-6	TRBD2	.	TRBJ2-7	TGTGCCAGCAGCTGGCGCGGGAGGCCCGGGGGAGAGCAGTACTTC	CASSWRGRPGGEQYF
TRBV18	TRBD1	once	TRBJ1-2	TGTGCCAGCTCACCGGATCTCGCTCAGGGGGCTGACGGTGGCTACACCTTC	CASSPDLAQGADGGYTF
TRBV7-8	.	few	TRBJ1-5	TGTGCCAGCAGCTTAGACCGGGACTGGGATCAGCCCCAGCATTTT	CASSLDRDWDQPQHF
TRBV6-1	.	.	TRBJ1-6	TGTGCCAGCGTAACCCTGACGGAGCTCTATAATTCACCCCTCCACTTT	CASVTLTELYNSPLHF
TRBV12-3/TRBV12-4	.	once	TRBJ1-1	TGTGCCAGCAGGTATGGGACCAATACTGAAGCTTTCTTT	CASRYGTNTEAFF
TRBV10-3	.	.	TRBJ2-5	TGTGCCATCAGTGAGATTGGGGCGGCCTTAAAAGAGACCCAGTACTTC	CAISEIGAALKETQYF
TRBV10-3	TRBD1	once	TRBJ1-4	TGTGCCATCAGTGAAGGGACAGGGGTAGAAAAACTGTTTTTT	CAISEGTGVEKLFF
TRBV6-6	.	few	TRBJ1-1	TGTGCCAGCAGCAGTATGGGAGGTATTGAAGCTTTCTTT	CASSSMGGIEAFF
TRBV6-1	.	.	TRBJ2-1	TGTGCCACTTTAAAGGGGGGGATCAATGAGCAGTTCTTC	CATLKGGINEQFF
TRBV6-2/TRBV6-3	.	.	TRBJ2-3	TGTGCCAGCATCGGGACGTTGACAGATACGCAGTATTTT	CASIGTLTDTQYF
TRBV28	.	.	TRBJ1-2	TGTGCCAGCAGTCCCCCGGACGGGAACTTGGGCTACACCTTC	CASSPPDGNLGYTF
TRBV11-2	.	.	TRBJ2-5	TGTGCCAGCAGCTACTTAGCGGCTCAAGAGACCCAGTACTTC	CASSYLAAQETQYF
TRBV20-1	TRBD2	.	TRBJ2-1	TGCAGTGCTAGCCGGGGAGGGAATGAGCAGTTCTTC	CSASRGGNEQFF
TRBV7-9	.	.	TRBJ1-1	TGTGCCAGCAGCATAAGGGGTGCTGAAGCTTTCTTT	CASSIRGAEAFF
TRBV11-2	TRBD1	.	TRBJ1-1	TGTGCCAGCAGGCCTCAGGGGGGCACTGAAGCTTTCTTT	CASRPQGGTEAFF
TRBV7-2	.	few	TRBJ2-5	TGTGCCAGCAGCTTACCTGGACAGAAAGAGACCCAGTACTTC	CASSLPGQKETQYF
TRBV7-2	.	many	TRBJ2-3	TGTGCCAGCAGCCAGCAGTACATGCGCACAGATACGCAGTATTTT	CASSQQYMRTDTQYF